This T cell receptor beta chain comes out of a study of T cell changes during pregnancy in multiple sclerosis. TCRdb keeps only in-frame clones here, not all; method: immunoSEQ multiplex PCR. Counted here are over 75,000 clones, 85% to 95% occurring once; the ten biggest clones make up over 2%. This CDR3 comprises 16 residues. Per the germline V gene, CDR1 is SGDLS and CDR2 is YYNGEE. V was trimmed by 0 bases and J by 8 bases, leaving 20 bases between them. The material sequenced was peripheral blood, taken in the first trimester of pregnancy. The rearrangement uses TRBV9 and TRBJ1-2; D is possibly TRBD1 (6 bases). The clonotype originates from a female donor with multiple sclerosis, enrolled in a pregnancy study. CDR3: CASSVGPGGFGSGYTF. The CDR3 bases are TGTGCCAGCAGCGTAGGTCCGGGGGGCTTTGGGTCCGGCTACACCTTC. The full variable domain, its missing parts supplied by reference TRBV9 and TRBJ1-2, is DSGVTQTPKHLITATGQRVTLRCSPRSGDLSVYWYQQSLDQGLQFLIQYYNGEERAKGNILERFSAQQFPDLHSELNLSSLELGDSALYFCASSVGPGGFGSGYTFGSGTRLTVV.